Listed below are T cell receptor beta chains from one sample, sequenced in a study of control samples from healthy donors and cancer patients. Measured with immunoSEQ multiplex PCR; TCRdb has only the in-frame clones, and not every one. The table records about 110,000 clones, approximately 90% of them present only once. Sequencing input: blood. These receptors were collected from a woman aged 50 to 65 in good health. The CDR3 runs from the conserved cysteine through the conserved F or W. D genes are given only for firm matches.

J | V | D | CDR3 | DNA
TRBJ2-5 | TRBV4-1 | . | CASSQGEFQETQYF | TGCGCCAGCAGCCAGGGTGAATTCCAAGAGACCCAGTACTTC
TRBJ2-3 | TRBV7-3 | . | CASSLPGVQEADTQYF | TGTGCCAGCAGCTTACCCGGGGTTCAGGAAGCAGATACGCAGTATTTT
TRBJ2-3 | TRBV3-1/TRBV3-2 | TRBD2 | CASSQEWREIADTQYF | TGTGCCAGCAGCCAAGAATGGCGGGAGATTGCAGATACGCAGTATTTT
TRBJ1-5 | TRBV4-1 | . | CANSRLIANQPQHF | TGCGCCAACAGCCGACTTATAGCCAATCAGCCCCAGCATTTT
TRBJ1-4 | TRBV3-1/TRBV3-2 | TRBD1 | CASSPRIGQEGEKLFF | TGTGCCAGCAGCCCAAGGATTGGACAGGAGGGAGAAAAACTGTTTTTT
TRBJ2-7 | TRBV6-4 | . | CASSDFPGSDPPREQYF | TGTGCCAGCAGTGACTTCCCTGGGTCAGACCCCCCGCGGGAGCAGTACTTC
TRBJ1-2 | TRBV11-2 | . | CASSSIKRAADNYGYTF | TGTGCCAGCAGCTCCATTAAACGGGCAGCTGATAACTATGGCTACACCTTC
TRBJ2-4 | TRBV7-2 | . | CASSAGFVGLAKNIQYF | TGTGCCAGCAGTGCTGGATTTGTGGGGCTAGCCAAAAACATTCAGTACTTC
TRBJ1-5 | TRBV19 | TRBD1 | CASSMGTGDQPQHF | TGTGCCAGTAGTATGGGGACAGGGGATCAGCCCCAGCATTTT
TRBJ1-4 | TRBV19 | . | CASSIGQATPNEKLFF | TGTGCCAGTAGTATAGGGCAGGCGACTCCTAATGAAAAACTGTTTTTT
TRBJ1-2 | TRBV19 | . | CASNAQSGLGGYTF | TGTGCCAGTAACGCACAATCGGGGTTAGGGGGCTACACCTTC
TRBJ1-2 | TRBV10-2 | . | CASSLTPGAGYTF | TGCGCCAGCAGCCTAACCCCTGGAGCGGGCTACACCTTC
TRBJ1-1 | TRBV5-1 | . | CASSLDGEAGTEAFF | TGCGCCAGCAGCTTGGATGGGGAGGCCGGCACTGAAGCTTTCTTT